The rows below give T cell receptor beta chains drawn from one sample of a study of blood T cell repertoires in COVID-19. TCRdb's copy holds only in-frame clones and misses some; the assay was immunoSEQ multiplex PCR. Among about 160,000 clones listed, 80% to 90% were seen once. Sequences were obtained from peripheral blood. Receptor source: a woman between 50 and 59 years old with COVID-19, enrolled during active disease. Both conserved end residues are part of each CDR3. The D gene is left open where the match is weak. Clone size, where shown, is once, few, many, or a class for clones that have expanded.

D: -
size: -
V: TRBV30
J: TRBJ1-4
CDR3: CAWRWSANEKLFF
DNA: TGTGCCTGGAGGTGGTCAGCTAATGAAAAACTGTTTTTT

D: TRBD1
size: once
V: TRBV5-1
J: TRBJ2-1
CDR3: CASSVQGNEQFF
DNA: TGCGCCAGCAGCGTACAGGGGAATGAGCAGTTCTTC

D: -
size: -
V: TRBV6-2/TRBV6-3
J: TRBJ1-1
CDR3: CASSYSGGPPEAFF
DNA: TGTGCCAGCAGTTACTCGGGAGGGCCCCCTGAAGCTTTCTTT

D: -
size: once
V: TRBV21-1
J: TRBJ2-6
CDR3: CASSTRDRESGANVLTF
DNA: TGTGCCAGCAGCACCCGGGACAGGGAATCTGGGGCCAACGTCCTGACTTTC

D: -
size: many
V: TRBV5-1
J: TRBJ1-2
CDR3: CASSPVRGNNYGYTF
DNA: TGCGCCAGCAGCCCCGTGCGAGGGAACAACTATGGCTACACCTTC

D: -
size: -
V: TRBV28
J: TRBJ1-1
CDR3: CASSLVVRGRNTEAFF
DNA: TGTGCCAGCAGTTTGGTGGTCAGGGGACGGAACACTGAAGCTTTCTTT

D: -
size: -
V: TRBV7-9
J: TRBJ2-5
CDR3: CASSLSEYQETQYF
DNA: TGTGCCAGCAGCTTATCGGAGTACCAAGAGACCCAGTACTTC

D: TRBD2
size: -
V: TRBV7-2
J: TRBJ2-1
CDR3: CASSPGGLAGAREQFF
DNA: TGTGCCAGCAGCCCAGGGGGGCTAGCGGGGGCGCGAGAGCAGTTCTTC

D: -
size: -
V: TRBV5-1
J: TRBJ1-1
CDR3: CASSLAQAYNTEAFF
DNA: TGCGCCAGCAGCTTGGCGCAGGCTTATAACACTGAAGCTTTCTTT

D: -
size: -
V: TRBV6-5
J: TRBJ1-2
CDR3: CASSTLQNLYTF
DNA: TGTGCCAGCAGTACCCTCCAGAACCTCTACACCTTC

D: TRBD1
size: once
V: TRBV18
J: TRBJ2-5
CDR3: CASSPFPFQGARQETQYF
DNA: TGTGCCAGCTCACCTTTTCCATTTCAGGGGGCGAGGCAAGAGACCCAGTACTTC

D: -
size: -
V: TRBV6-2/TRBV6-3
J: TRBJ2-4
CDR3: CASSYWGDSNIQYF
DNA: TGTGCCAGCAGTTACTGGGGAGACTCAAACATTCAGTACTTC

D: TRBD1
size: -
V: TRBV18
J: TRBJ2-1
CDR3: CASSAGQGSANNEQFF
DNA: TGTGCCAGCTCGGCGGGACAGGGGTCCGCCAACAATGAGCAGTTCTTC

D: -
size: once
V: TRBV27
J: TRBJ2-3
CDR3: CASSFGADTQYF
DNA: TGTGCCAGCAGTTTCGGGGCAGATACGCAGTATTTT

D: -
size: -
V: TRBV6-5
J: TRBJ2-7
CDR3: CASTRAGFYEQYF
DNA: TGTGCCAGCACTCGGGCAGGGTTTTACGAGCAGTACTTC

D: TRBD1
size: -
V: TRBV6-1
J: TRBJ2-7
CDR3: CASSEFGTGVYEQYF
DNA: TGTGCCAGCAGTGAATTTGGGACAGGGGTCTACGAGCAGTACTTC

D: -
size: -
V: TRBV6-5
J: TRBJ1-3
CDR3: CASKYLRDSGNTIYF
DNA: TGTGCCAGCAAGTATCTGAGGGACTCTGGAAACACCATATATTTT

D: -
size: -
V: TRBV18
J: TRBJ1-6
CDR3: CASSPFPGADNSPLHF
DNA: TGTGCCAGCTCACCATTTCCAGGGGCAGATAATTCACCCCTCCACTTT

D: -
size: -
V: TRBV5-1
J: TRBJ2-5
CDR3: CASSFEGGAGETQYF
DNA: TGCGCCAGCAGCTTTGAAGGGGGGGCGGGAGAGACCCAGTACTTC

D: -
size: -
V: TRBV12-3/TRBV12-4
J: TRBJ2-1
CDR3: CASRRRGDNEQFF
DNA: TGTGCCAGCCGGCGCAGGGGAGACAATGAGCAGTTCTTC

D: TRBD1
size: few
V: TRBV3-1/TRBV3-2
J: TRBJ1-5
CDR3: CASSQRRTGTLNQPQHF
DNA: TGTGCCAGCAGCCAAAGAAGGACAGGAACTCTCAATCAGCCCCAGCATTTT

D: -
size: once
V: TRBV18
J: TRBJ1-6
CDR3: CASSPLKDKAPLHF
DNA: TGTGCCAGCTCACCACTTAAAGACAAGGCACCCCTCCACTTT